Listed below are T cell receptor beta chains from one sample, sequenced in a study of Ad26.COV2.S vaccination and SARS-CoV-2 variants. TCRdb's table, derived via immunoSEQ multiplex PCR, lists solely in-frame clones and lacks some. This sample carries hundreds of thousands of clones, around nine tenths of them seen once, and the ten largest clones take about 3.5%. The sample consisted of peripheral blood, taken in a trial of Ad26.COV2.S vaccine versus placebo. These receptors all stem from a person aged 18-65 years who received the Ad26.COV2.S COVID-19 vaccine or a placebo. Each CDR3 is given with its conserved first and last residue. Each record gives: D gene, CDR3 length, J gene, clone size, V gene, CDR3 DNA, CDR3 protein. The D gene is left open where the match is weak. Rows may omit the clone size; those that give it use once, few, many or a size class.

>-|16|TRBJ1-1|-|TRBV7-9
TGTGCCAGCAACGCCGCGGCACCTTCCCTGAGCACTGAAGCTTTCTTT
CASNAAAPSLSTEAFF
>-|15|TRBJ1-5|once|TRBV19
TGTGCCAGTAGTATGGGGGGGGTCGGCAATCAGCCCCAGCATTTT
CASSMGGVGNQPQHF
>-|15|TRBJ2-2|-|TRBV6-2/TRBV6-3
TGTGCCAGCAGTACCCCCCCCGGTCTAGCTGGGGAGCTGTTTTTT
CASSTPPGLAGELFF
>TRBD2|14|TRBJ2-1|-|TRBV29-1
TGCAGCGTTGAAGAAGCGGGGGGTTACAATGAGCAGTTCTTC
CSVEEAGGYNEQFF
>-|13|TRBJ1-1|-|TRBV25-1
TGTGCCAGCAGATACAGGGAGAACACTGAAGCTTTCTTT
CASRYRENTEAFF
>-|15|TRBJ2-5|-|TRBV10-3
TGTGCCATCAGTGAGTCTGGAGGGCTCGGGGAGACCCAGTACTTC
CAISESGGLGETQYF
>-|14|TRBJ2-3|-|TRBV3-1/TRBV3-2
TGTGCCAGCAGCCAAGATTTTCGGGTGAATACGCAGTATTTT
CASSQDFRVNTQYF
>-|17|TRBJ1-2|-|TRBV7-2
TGTGCCAGCAGCTTAGAACAGGGACCACTAATTAACTATGGCTACACCTTC
CASSLEQGPLINYGYTF
>-|15|TRBJ1-6|-|TRBV2
TGTGCCAGCAGTTTCAAGGGACAAGATAATTCACCCCTCCACTTT
CASSFKGQDNSPLHF
>-|12|TRBJ2-7|-|TRBV30
TGTGCCTGGGGGGCCTCCTCCTACGAGCAGTACTTC
CAWGASSYEQYF
>-|15|TRBJ2-6|-|TRBV18
TGTGCCAGCTCAGCGACAGTAGCTGGGGCCAACGTCCTGACTTTC
CASSATVAGANVLTF
>TRBD1|15|TRBJ1-2|once|TRBV6-5
TGTGCCAGCAGGGCCTCTACAGGGGGCGATAGTCGCTACACCTTC
CASRASTGGDSRYTF
>TRBD1|15|TRBJ2-7|few|TRBV6-5
TGTGCCAGCAGACCCGGGACAGGGCACCCCCACGAGCAGTACTTC
CASRPGTGHPHEQYF
>TRBD2|17|TRBJ2-3|-|TRBV27
TGTGCCAGCAGTTTATCCAAACTAGCGGGGGGCCGAGATACGCAGTATTTT
CASSLSKLAGGRDTQYF
>-|15|TRBJ2-4|once|TRBV2
TGTGCCAGCAGTAAGGGGGTGGGGGTAGAAAACATTCAGTACTTC
CASSKGVGVENIQYF
>TRBD2|15|TRBJ2-7|-|TRBV29-1
TGCAGCGTTGAGGGGACTAGCGGTACCGCCTACGAGCAGTACTTC
CSVEGTSGTAYEQYF
>-|14|TRBJ2-5|-|TRBV4-2
TGTGCCAGCAGCTCTATGGGGGGCTGGGAGACCCAGTACTTC
CASSSMGGWETQYF
>TRBD1|14|TRBJ1-1|-|TRBV6-5
TGTGCCAGCAGTACAGGGGCCACGAACACTGAAGCTTTCTTT
CASSTGATNTEAFF
>TRBD1|16|TRBJ2-7|-|TRBV11-2
TGTGCCAGCAGCAACCGGGACAGGACCCGCTCCTACGAGCAGTACTTC
CASSNRDRTRSYEQYF
>-|12|TRBJ2-5|-|TRBV5-4
TGTGCCAGCAGCTTGAGGGGAGAGACCCAGTACTTC
CASSLRGETQYF
>-|14|TRBJ2-2|-|TRBV11-3
TGTGCCAGCACCCAGGGATTGGACACCGGGGAGCTGTTTTTT
CASTQGLDTGELFF
>TRBD1|16|TRBJ2-7|-|TRBV6-1
TGTGCCAGCAGTGAAGCTCCGACAGGGGGCTCCTACGAGCAGTACTTC
CASSEAPTGGSYEQYF
>TRBD2|13|TRBJ2-3|-|TRBV3-1/TRBV3-2
TGTGCCAGCAGTATCACTAGCGCAGATACGCAGTATTTT
CASSITSADTQYF
>-|16|TRBJ1-1|-|TRBV7-6
TGTGCCAGCAGCTTAGGTCGGCCCACACAGAACACTGAAGCTTTCTTT
CASSLGRPTQNTEAFF
>TRBD2|14|TRBJ2-7|-|TRBV5-4
TGTGCCAGCAGCTCGGGGGGACCGCTCTACGAGCAGTACTTC
CASSSGGPLYEQYF
>-|15|TRBJ2-2|few|TRBV6-5
TGTGCCAGCAGTTACTCCCAGGGGAACACCGGGGAGCTGTTTTTT
CASSYSQGNTGELFF
>-|13|TRBJ1-5|few|TRBV2
TGTGCCAGCAGGACCCTAGGCAATCAGCCCCAGCATTTT
CASRTLGNQPQHF
>-|15|TRBJ1-1|-|TRBV6-2/TRBV6-3
TGTGCCAGCAGTTACTCACATTACTTGAACACTGAAGCTTTCTTT
CASSYSHYLNTEAFF
>TRBD2|16|TRBJ2-1|-|TRBV7-6
TGTGCCAGCAGCCCCCGTAGCGGGGGCTCTTACAATGAGCAGTTCTTC
CASSPRSGGSYNEQFF
>-|14|TRBJ1-4|-|TRBV19
TGTGCCAGTAGCAACAGGGCAACTAATGAAAAACTGTTTTTT
CASSNRATNEKLFF
>-|15|TRBJ1-4|-|TRBV2
TGTGCCAGCAGTGTGGAAGGGCCCACTAATGAAAAACTGTTTTTT
CASSVEGPTNEKLFF
>TRBD1|16|TRBJ2-1|-|TRBV11-3
TGTGCCAGCAGCTTAGAGGGACAGGGACTTTACAATGAGCAGTTCTTC
CASSLEGQGLYNEQFF
>-|16|TRBJ2-7|-|TRBV27
TGTGCCAGCAGTTTATCCAACCCAGGGGCCCCCTACGAGCAGTACTTC
CASSLSNPGAPYEQYF
>TRBD2|14|TRBJ2-3|-|TRBV5-1
TGCGCCAGCAGCGCGACTAGCGGGGGTGATACGCAGTATTTT
CASSATSGGDTQYF
>-|13|TRBJ2-1|-|TRBV30
TGTGCCTGGAGTCGAGGGGGGAGCAATGAGCAGTTCTTC
CAWSRGGSNEQFF
>TRBD1|16|TRBJ1-3|-|TRBV2
TGTGCCAGCAGCCCGACAGGGACGAGCTCTGGAAACACCATATATTTT
CASSPTGTSSGNTIYF
>-|15|TRBJ1-1|-|TRBV5-1
TGCGCCAGCAGCTCAGGCAGGGAGGGAGGCACTGAAGCTTTCTTT
CASSSGREGGTEAFF
>TRBD1|14|TRBJ2-7|-|TRBV9
TGTGCCAGCAGCATCCGGGACAGGACCAATGAGCAGTACTTC
CASSIRDRTNEQYF
>TRBD1|16|TRBJ1-1|once|TRBV3-1/TRBV3-2
TGTGCCAGCAGCTCCCCCCGGGACAGGGGGGCGATTGAAGCTTTCTTT
CASSSPRDRGAIEAFF
>TRBD1|16|TRBJ2-2|-|TRBV12-5
TGTGCTAGTGGTTCGGGACAGGGCTCGTTGACCGGGGAGCTGTTTTTT
CASGSGQGSLTGELFF
>-|14|TRBJ1-4|-|TRBV3-1/TRBV3-2
TGTGCCAGCAGCCAAGGGGGGGGAGCTGAAAAACTGTTTTTT
CASSQGGGAEKLFF
>-|15|TRBJ2-1|-|TRBV7-9
TGTGCCAGCAGCCCTGGGGCGGGGACGGGGAATGAGCAGTTCTTC
CASSPGAGTGNEQFF
>-|14|TRBJ1-5|-|TRBV11-2
TGTGCCAGCAGCTTCGAGGGGGGTACTCAGCCCCAGCATTTT
CASSFEGGTQPQHF
>-|21|TRBJ1-2|-|TRBV21-1
TGTGCCAGCAGCAACCGCCAAGAAAACCCGGACAGCGCCCCCATTTTAAGTGGCTACACCTTC
CASSNRQENPDSAPILSGYTF